This TCR beta chain originates from a study of T-cell reconstitution after alpha-beta-depleted transplantation in children. The TCRbeta library was prepared with unique molecular identifiers. TCRdb recomputed calls from the PCR reads with MiXCR, one row per CDR3 protein. The sample has about 610,000 distinct CDR3 sequences, 10% to 13% seen once; the top ten hold approximately 4.1%. In its sample, this clonotype was seen many times. Per germline, CDR1 SGHKS and CDR2 YYEKEE (reference sequence). Trimming took off 6 bases at V and 3 bases at J, with 16 bases between the two ends. The length of the CDR3 is 14 residues.

The material sequenced was PBMCs from the stem cell graft donor, taken from the stem cell graft. The sequence was collected from a human donor who donated a stem cell graft to a child with acute myeloid leukemia. J is TRBJ2-7 and V is TRBV5-5, with D perhaps TRBD1 or TRBD2 (5 bases each). The CDR3 is CASNLDWGSYEQYF. Here the CDR3 DNA reads TGTGCCAGCAACCTGGACTGGGGCAGCTACGAGCAGTACTTC.